This T cell receptor (beta chain) was profiled in a study of blood T cell repertoires in COVID-19. About the research overall: T cells, B-cell-depleted T cells, or PBMCs provided the cDNA or gDNA that served as material.

As processed by the authors: Reference gene primer amplification gave estimated nucleated cell counts. Assay used: immunoSEQ multiplex PCR; TCRdb lists only in-frame clones, some missing. V, J and clone size are those of that table, while D and trimming were read from the DNA. The repertoire holds about 320,000 clones, with about 87% as singletons. Recovered participants had two consecutive negative NP/OP PCR tests, healthcare professional clearance, or symptom resolution. The CDR3 is made up of 19 amino acids. J was trimmed by 0 bases and V by 1 base; bases with no gene match: 10. Germline V gene lookup returns CDR1 SGHRS and CDR2 YFSETQ.

The clonotype originates from a woman aged 18-35 years who had recovered from COVID-19. The sample was PBMCs or T cells enriched from blood (not recorded which). The rearrangement joins TRBV5-1 to TRBJ1-6; 7 bases agree with TRBD1. Here the CDR3 DNA reads TGCGCCAGCAGCTTGATTCCCCAGGGGGTTAGCTCCTATAATTCACCCCTCCACTTT. It encodes CASSLIPQGVSSYNSPLHF. The full variable domain, completed using reference TRBV5-1 and TRBJ1-6, is KAGVTQTPRYLIKTRGQQVTLSCSPISGHRSVSWYQQTPGQGLQFLFEYFSETQRNKGNFPGRFSGRQFSNSRSEMNVSTLELGDSALYLCASSLIPQGVSSYNSPLHFGNGTRLTVT.